The 14 T cell receptor beta chains in this list originate from one sample, sequenced in a study of PD-1 blockade in classical Hodgkin lymphoma. The sample's time point: newly diagnosed, previously untreated cHL patient sample. Profiling relied on immunoSEQ multiplex PCR, and the TCRdb table lists in-frame clones only, not all of them. The table lists fewer than 35,000 clones, 90% to 95% of them singletons, with 3.8% in the top ten. Material for sequencing was peripheral blood mononuclear cells (PBMCs). These receptors all stem from a human donor with classical Hodgkin lymphoma.

V usage is TRBV28 and J usage is TRBJ2-7; possibly TRBD1 for D (5 bases). With 6 bases removed from V and 2 bases from J, the gap between germline ends came to 14 bases. The germline V gene has CDR1 MDHEN and CDR2 SYDVKM. The CDR3 has 14 residues. CDR3: CASSETDKAYEQYF. Written as DNA, the CDR3 is TGTGCCAGCAGCGAGACAGATAAAGCCTACGAGCAGTACTTC.

The chain has TRBV10-3 and TRBJ2-3; TRBD2 agrees at 7 bases. The CDR3 has 16 residues. Germline V CDR1 and CDR2: ENHRY, SYGVKD. V lost 6 bases to trimming and J lost 1 base; unmatched junction nucleotides: 10. The CDR3 sequence: CAIRGRGGSGTDTQYF. DNA for the CDR3: TGTGCCATCAGGGGGAGGGGCGGGAGCGGCACAGATACGCAGTATTTT.

This clone was recorded once. The J gene is TRBJ1-1, the V gene TRBV5-1; 8 bases agree with TRBD1. The CDR3 is 13 amino acids. V was clipped by 5 bases and J by 4 bases; unmatched bases: 4. Germline V lookup: CDR1 SGHRS, CDR2 YFSETQ. In nucleotides, the CDR3 is TGCGCCAGCAGTTTACAGGGGGGCACTGAAGCTTTCTTT. This gives the protein CASSLQGGTEAFF.

This chain joins TRBV30 and TRBJ2-7, with TRBD2 matching over 11 bases. Germline V gives CDR1 GTSNPN, CDR2 SVGIG (reference sequence). Losses at the gene ends were 0 bases for V and 2 bases for J; bases not matched to a gene: 15. The CDR3 extends over 19 amino acids. The CDR3 DNA reads as TGTGCCTGGAGTGTACTCTTGGGAACTAGCGGGGGAAGAACCTACGAGCAGTACTTC. Protein product: CAWSVLLGTSGGRTYEQYF.

V gene TRBV7-2 combines with J gene TRBJ2-3, with 9 bases matching TRBD2. The CDR3 has 16 amino acids. V shed 1 base, J shed 2 bases, and the junction held 4 bases outside the gene matches. Per the germline V gene, CDR1 is SGHTA and CDR2 is FQGNSA. In DNA form, the CDR3 reads TGTGCCAGCAGCTTAGGGCTAGCGGGGCCCACAGATACGCAGTATTTT. Translation gives CASSLGLAGPTDTQYF.

The chain links TRBV19 to TRBJ1-5; D gene unclear. Germline V gene sequence: CDR1 LNHDA, CDR2 SQIVND (reference sequence). The CDR3 runs to 14 residues. Trimming took off 6 bases at V and 0 bases at J, with 9 bases between the two ends. Written as DNA, the CDR3 is TGTGCCAGTAGAGACATTAATAGCAATCAGCCCCAGCATTTT. Its translation is CASRDINSNQPQHF.

This rearrangement joins TRBV5-6 to TRBJ2-2, with D hard to call. Germline V gene lookup returns CDR1 SGHDT and CDR2 YYEEEE. V lost 0 bases and J lost 12, with 6 bases in between. The CDR3 totals 11 residues. The chain's CDR3 is CASSLDGKLFF. For the CDR3, the DNA is TGTGCCAGCAGCTTGGATGGGAAGCTGTTTTTT.

V and J are TRBV6-5 and TRBJ1-3; D gene uncertain. The CDR3 totals 13 residues. V shed 0 bases and J shed 9 bases, with 9 bases lying between them. Germline loops: CDR1 MNHEY, CDR2 SVGAGI. CDR3 sequence (DNA): TGTGCCAGCAGTTACTCGACGGGCGGCACCATATATTTT. Translating gives CASSYSTGGTIYF.

The chain is built from TRBV19 and TRBJ1-1; D gene unclear. The CDR3 covers 15 residues. Germline CDR1 LNHDA, CDR2 SQIVND (reference sequence). V lost 1 base and J 1 base, leaving 10 bases between the germline ends. Here the CDR3 reads CASSIGASGNTEAFF. In DNA, the CDR3 is TGTGCCAGTAGTATAGGCGCTTCCGGGAACACTGAAGCTTTCTTT.

This clone was seen a handful of times. The chain employs TRBV19 and TRBJ2-7; maybe TRBD1 (6 bases). Germline V gives CDR1 LNHDA, CDR2 SQIVND (reference sequence). Trimming removed 3 bases at V and 5 bases at J, with 14 bases between. The CDR3 has 14 residues. CDR3 amino acids: CASSIFPGDHEQYF. CDR3 in DNA: TGTGCCAGTAGTATTTTCCCAGGGGACCACGAGCAGTACTTC.

J is TRBJ2-1 and V is TRBV6-4; 11 positions agree with TRBD1. J was trimmed by 4 bases and V by 5 bases; bases with no gene match: 10. This CDR3 contains 17 residues. In germline, CDR1 is MRHNA, CDR2 SNTAGT. The CDR3 region has the DNA TGTGCCAGCAGTCCCGAGGGGACAGGGGGAAGATACAATGAGCAGTTCTTC. It encodes CASSPEGTGGRYNEQFF.

This chain joins TRBV28 and TRBJ2-5; tentative D call: TRBD2 (5 bases). The germline gives CDR1 MDHEN, CDR2 SYDVKM. The CDR3 is made up of 12 amino acids. Trimming took off 7 bases at V and 5 bases at J, with 11 bases between the two ends. The CDR3 nucleotides are TGTGCCAGCACTAGCTTCGGGGAGACCCAGTACTTC. Translation gives CASTSFGETQYF.

The CDR3 sequence is CASSETGRYGYTF. The CDR3 coding sequence is TGTGCCAGCAGTGAAACAGGGAGGTATGGCTACACCTTC. The chain combines TRBV2 with TRBJ1-2; perhaps TRBD1 as D (6 bases). The length of the CDR3 is 13 residues. Deletions cut 2 bases from V and 5 bases from J, with 9 bases between. Per germline, CDR1 SNHLY and CDR2 FYNNEI.

This chain links TRBV30 with TRBJ1-1; 8 bases fit TRBD1. Germline CDR1 is GTSNPN and CDR2 is SVGIG (reference sequence). The CDR3 contains 13 residues. J lost 4 bases, V lost 2 bases, and 3 bases had no gene match. This CDR3 is CAWSRQGATEAFF. Here the CDR3 DNA reads TGTGCCTGGAGTAGGCAGGGGGCCACTGAAGCTTTCTTT.